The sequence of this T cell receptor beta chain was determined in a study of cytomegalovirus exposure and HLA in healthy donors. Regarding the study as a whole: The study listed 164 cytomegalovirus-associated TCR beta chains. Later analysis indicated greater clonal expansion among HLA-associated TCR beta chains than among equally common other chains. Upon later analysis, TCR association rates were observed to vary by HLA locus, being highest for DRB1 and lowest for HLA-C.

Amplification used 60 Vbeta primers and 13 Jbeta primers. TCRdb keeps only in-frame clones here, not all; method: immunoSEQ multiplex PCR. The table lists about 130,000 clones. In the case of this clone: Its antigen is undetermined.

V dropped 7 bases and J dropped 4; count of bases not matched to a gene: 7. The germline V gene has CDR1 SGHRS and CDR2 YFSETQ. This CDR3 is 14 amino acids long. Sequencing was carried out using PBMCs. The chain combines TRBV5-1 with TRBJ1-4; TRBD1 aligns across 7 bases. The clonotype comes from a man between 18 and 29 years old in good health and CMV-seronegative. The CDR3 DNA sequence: TGCGCCAGCTCCGAGGGGACAGTTAATGAAAAACTGTTTTTT. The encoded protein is CASSEGTVNEKLFF.